A selection of T cell receptor beta chains follows, all from one sample in a study of cytotoxic CD8 clonotypes in ibrutinib-treated CLL. The assay was immunoSEQ multiplex PCR, and TCRdb's table has in-frame clones only and misses some. The sample holds under 300,000 clones, about three quarters seen once. The source was PBMCs, collected after 24 months of ibrutinib treatment. The receptors derive from a human donor with chronic lymphocytic leukemia. CDR3s include the opening cysteine and the closing phenylalanine or tryptophan. Fields, in order: clone size, J gene, V gene, D gene, CDR3 DNA, CDR3 protein. The D gene is left open where the match is weak. The size entry is marked missing in some rows and otherwise reads once, few, many or a size class.

NA,TRBJ1-5,TRBV28,NA,TGTGCCAGCAGAGCAAAGACAGGATATAATCAGCCCCAGCATTTT,CASRAKTGYNQPQHF
NA,TRBJ2-3,TRBV5-1,TRBD2,TGCGCCAGCAGCTTGGTGTCTAGCGGGGGAGGCGCGCAGTATTTT,CASSLVSSGGGAQYF
NA,TRBJ1-5,TRBV7-9,NA,TGTGCCAGCAGCCCGGGGGGCAGCAATCAGCCCCAGCATTTT,CASSPGGSNQPQHF
NA,TRBJ2-3,TRBV30,NA,TGTGCCTGGGGTGCGGGCGGGGATACGCAGTATTTT,CAWGAGGDTQYF
few,TRBJ2-7,TRBV27,TRBD2,TGTGCCAGCAGTTTATCGGTCGGGCTAGCGGGACCCGAGCAGTACTTC,CASSLSVGLAGPEQYF
NA,TRBJ2-7,TRBV30,NA,TGTGCCTGGAGTGTAGTATTTCACTACGAGCAGTACTTC,CAWSVVFHYEQYF
few,TRBJ1-2,TRBV5-1,TRBD1,TGCGCCAGCAGCTTGTGGACAGGGGGCATCTCTGGCTACACCTTC,CASSLWTGGISGYTF
NA,TRBJ1-2,TRBV5-5,NA,TGTGCCAGCAGCTTGGGCTATGGCTACACCTTC,CASSLGYGYTF
NA,TRBJ2-3,TRBV19,NA,TGTGCCAGTAGTTCGACACGCACAGATACGCAGTATTTT,CASSSTRTDTQYF
NA,TRBJ2-7,TRBV6-5,NA,TGTGCCAGCAGTTACTCGAGGAGACAGACCGTCTACGAGCAGTACTTC,CASSYSRRQTVYEQYF
NA,TRBJ1-1,TRBV29-1,NA,TGCAGCGTCCACCCGGGTGGAGGCACTGAAGCTTTCTTT,CSVHPGGGTEAFF
once,TRBJ2-5,TRBV7-2,NA,TGTGCCAGCAGCTTAGCTCTAGCAGAGACCCAGTACTTC,CASSLALAETQYF
NA,TRBJ2-1,TRBV28,TRBD2,TGTGCCAGCAGACCTCCGGGACTAGCGGGGGCTGAGCAGTTCTTC,CASRPPGLAGAEQFF
NA,TRBJ2-2,TRBV7-2,TRBD1,TGTGCCAGCAGCTGGGGGACAGGGAGCACCGGGGAGCTGTTTTTT,CASSWGTGSTGELFF
few,TRBJ2-1,TRBV19,NA,TGTGCCAGTCGGGCCCCGCAAGTCCACAATGAGCAGTTCTTC,CASRAPQVHNEQFF
NA,TRBJ2-7,TRBV18,NA,TGTGCCAGCTGTCCGGGATATGGGGCTAGCGTCTACGAGCAGTACTTC,CASCPGYGASVYEQYF
NA,TRBJ1-1,TRBV6-5,NA,TGTGCCAGCAGTTACGGACAGATGAACACTGAAGCTTTCTTT,CASSYGQMNTEAFF
NA,TRBJ2-5,TRBV11-3,TRBD2,TGTGCCAGCAGCGGACTGGGGGGGGAGACCCAGTACTTC,CASSGLGGETQYF
NA,TRBJ2-3,TRBV29-1,NA,TGCAGCGTTGCAGTGGCACTCGTATACACAGATACGCAGTATTTT,CSVAVALVYTDTQYF
NA,TRBJ2-7,TRBV2,TRBD1,TGTGCCAGCAGTGGAAGACAGGGGGTTGAACCCTACGAGCAGTACTTC,CASSGRQGVEPYEQYF
NA,TRBJ2-7,TRBV6-5,NA,TGTGCCAGCAGTTACTCGAGCCTAGTCCCCTACGAGCAGTACTTC,CASSYSSLVPYEQYF
NA,TRBJ1-2,TRBV28,NA,TGTGCCAGCAGTACCGAGGAGACCTCCCCTGTCGGGTATGGCTACACCTTC,CASSTEETSPVGYGYTF
NA,TRBJ2-3,TRBV7-3,TRBD2,TGTGCCAGCAGCTCGGGACTAACCACAGATACGCAGTATTTT,CASSSGLTTDTQYF
NA,TRBJ1-5,TRBV6-1,TRBD1,TGTGCCAGCGACGTCCCGGGACAGGGTGGTCAGCCCCAGCATTTT,CASDVPGQGGQPQHF
NA,TRBJ2-3,TRBV15,NA,TGTGCAGCCGGCGCGGAGATCACAGATACGCAGTATTTT,CAAGAEITDTQYF
NA,TRBJ2-2,TRBV7-8,NA,TGTGCCAGCAGCTTGGCGGGACTGAACACCGGGGAGCTGTTTTTT,CASSLAGLNTGELFF
few,TRBJ1-4,TRBV6-5,NA,TGTGCCAGCAGTTACTCCGTAATTGTACGCAATGAAAAACTGTTTTTT,CASSYSVIVRNEKLFF
few,TRBJ2-1,TRBV7-7,NA,TGTGCTAGCAGCCCGAACGGCCTCGACAATGAGCAGTTCTTC,CASSPNGLDNEQFF
NA,TRBJ2-3,TRBV4-2,NA,TGTGCCAGCAGCCAAGTGGTCGCTGATACGCAGTATTTT,CASSQVVADTQYF
NA,TRBJ2-7,TRBV6-6,NA,TGTGCCAGCAGTATGGGGGGATACGAGCAGTACTTC,CASSMGGYEQYF
NA,TRBJ1-5,TRBV5-1,TRBD1,TGCGCCAGCAGCTTGGGGGCGACAGGGGGCAATCAGCCCCAGCATTTT,CASSLGATGGNQPQHF
NA,TRBJ2-7,TRBV29-1,NA,TGCAGCGTAGAGGGCCCCTACGAGCAGTACTTC,CSVEGPYEQYF
NA,TRBJ2-7,TRBV7-8,TRBD2,TGTGCCAGCAGCTTAAGACTAGCGGGAGCCTCCGAGCAGTACTTC,CASSLRLAGASEQYF
NA,TRBJ2-5,TRBV18,NA,TGTGCCAGCTCACCAAGGGGAAACCAAGAGACCCAGTACTTC,CASSPRGNQETQYF
NA,TRBJ2-7,TRBV28,NA,TGTGCCAGCAGGGCAGCCTGGGGACCGACCTACGAGCAGTACTTC,CASRAAWGPTYEQYF
NA,TRBJ2-2,TRBV7-3,NA,TGTGCCAGCAGGAATACAAACACCGGGGAGCTGTTTTTT,CASRNTNTGELFF
few,TRBJ1-3,TRBV27,NA,TGTGCCAGCAGCCCCTTTCCCCCGGATTCTGGAAACACCATATATTTT,CASSPFPPDSGNTIYF
NA,TRBJ2-2,TRBV19,NA,TGTGCCAGTAGTGTAATATGGACCGGGGAGCTGTTTTTT,CASSVIWTGELFF
NA,TRBJ2-5,TRBV11-2,TRBD2,TGTGCCAGCAGCTCATTACTAGCGGGAGGTAAAGAGACCCAGTACTTC,CASSSLLAGGKETQYF
once,TRBJ2-7,TRBV2,NA,TGTGCCAGCAGTGATGGCGGGTCTAAGTCCTACGAGCAGTACTTC,CASSDGGSKSYEQYF
few,TRBJ2-7,TRBV19,TRBD1,TGTGCCAGTAGTATCGAGGGGGCGTTGTACGAGCAGTACTTC,CASSIEGALYEQYF
NA,TRBJ2-5,TRBV30,NA,TGTGCCTGGAGCAGTAGGGGAGAGACCCAGTACTTC,CAWSSRGETQYF
NA,TRBJ2-2,TRBV6-5,TRBD2,TGTGCCAGCAGTTACAGGACTAGCCCGAACACCGGGGAGCTGTTTTTT,CASSYRTSPNTGELFF
NA,TRBJ2-5,TRBV9,NA,TGTGCCAGCAGCGTAGGAGCCCGGGTGGAGACCCAGTACTTC,CASSVGARVETQYF
NA,TRBJ2-5,TRBV2,NA,TGTGCCAGCAGATCCCTAGAGACCCAGTACTTC,CASRSLETQYF
NA,TRBJ2-3,TRBV7-2,NA,TGTGCCAGCAGCTTAGAGCGGACAGATACGCAGTATTTT,CASSLERTDTQYF
NA,TRBJ2-1,TRBV30,NA,TGTGCCTGGAGTGTACAAGGATACAATGAGCAGTTCTTC,CAWSVQGYNEQFF
NA,TRBJ2-3,TRBV7-2,TRBD2,TGTGCCAGCAGCTATGCGGGACTAGCGGAGTTCGCGCCGCAGTATTTT,CASSYAGLAEFAPQYF
NA,TRBJ2-6,TRBV29-1,NA,TGCAGCGTTCTATACAGGGAACGGGTTTCTGGGGCCAACGTCCTGACTTTC,CSVLYRERVSGANVLTF
NA,TRBJ2-7,TRBV7-8,TRBD1,TGTGCCAGCAGCTCCTTAGACAGGGGCCCTTGGAAGCAGTACTTC,CASSSLDRGPWKQYF
NA,TRBJ2-2,TRBV27,NA,TGTGCCAGCAGTTGGGGGAACACCGGGGAGCTGTTTTTT,CASSWGNTGELFF
few,TRBJ2-1,TRBV19,TRBD2,TGTGCCAGTAGTCCCCGCCCTAGCGGTAGTGAGCAGTTCTTC,CASSPRPSGSEQFF
NA,TRBJ1-2,TRBV6-5,NA,TGTGCCAGCAGTCCCGGGCATTTCAACTATGGCTACACCTTC,CASSPGHFNYGYTF
few,TRBJ1-2,TRBV7-8,TRBD1,TGTGCCAGCAGCTTAGCGGGACAGGGGGCTGGCTACACCTTC,CASSLAGQGAGYTF
few,TRBJ2-7,TRBV19,TRBD1,TGTGCCAGTAGTATGGGACAGTACGAGCAGTACTTC,CASSMGQYEQYF
NA,TRBJ2-1,TRBV9,NA,TGTGCCAGCACCCCGAATGAGCAGTTCTTC,CASTPNEQFF
NA,TRBJ2-7,TRBV5-4,NA,TGTGCCAGCAGCCCCGGGGTAGGTGGGGCCGAGCAGTACTTC,CASSPGVGGAEQYF
NA,TRBJ1-1,TRBV7-9,TRBD1,TGTGCCAGCAGCTTAGGGCAGGGGGTGAGTACTGAAGCTTTCTTT,CASSLGQGVSTEAFF